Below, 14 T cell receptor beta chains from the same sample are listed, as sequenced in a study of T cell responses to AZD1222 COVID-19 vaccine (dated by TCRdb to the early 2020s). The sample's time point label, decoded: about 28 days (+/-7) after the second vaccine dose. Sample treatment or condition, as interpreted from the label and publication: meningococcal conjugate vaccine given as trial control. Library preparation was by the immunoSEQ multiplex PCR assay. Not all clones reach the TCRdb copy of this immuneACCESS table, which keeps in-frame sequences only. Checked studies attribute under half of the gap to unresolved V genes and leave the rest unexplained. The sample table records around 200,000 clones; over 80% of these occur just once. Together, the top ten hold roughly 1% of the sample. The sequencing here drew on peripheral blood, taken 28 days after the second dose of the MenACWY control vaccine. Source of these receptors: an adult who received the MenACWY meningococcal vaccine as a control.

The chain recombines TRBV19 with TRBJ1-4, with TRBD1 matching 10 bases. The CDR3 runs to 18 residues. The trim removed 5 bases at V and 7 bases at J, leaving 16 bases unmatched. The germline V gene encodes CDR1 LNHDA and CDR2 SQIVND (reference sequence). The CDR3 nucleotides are TGTGCCAGTAGTCCCCACCCCCGGGACAGGGGTCCAAGTGAAAAACTGTTTTTT. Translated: CASSPHPRDRGPSEKLFF.

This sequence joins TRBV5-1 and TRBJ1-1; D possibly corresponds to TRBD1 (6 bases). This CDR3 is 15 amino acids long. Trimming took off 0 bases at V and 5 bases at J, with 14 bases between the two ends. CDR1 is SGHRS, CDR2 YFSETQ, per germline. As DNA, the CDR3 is TGCGCCAGCAGCTTGGGAGCAGGGGAGGTAACTGAAGCTTTCTTT. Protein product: CASSLGAGEVTEAFF.

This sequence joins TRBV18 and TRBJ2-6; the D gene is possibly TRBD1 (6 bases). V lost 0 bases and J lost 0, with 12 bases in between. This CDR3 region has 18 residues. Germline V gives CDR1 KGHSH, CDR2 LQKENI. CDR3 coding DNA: TGTGCCAGCTCACCACCAGGACAGTCAATCTCTGGGGCCAACGTCCTGACTTTC. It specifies CASSPPGQSISGANVLTF.

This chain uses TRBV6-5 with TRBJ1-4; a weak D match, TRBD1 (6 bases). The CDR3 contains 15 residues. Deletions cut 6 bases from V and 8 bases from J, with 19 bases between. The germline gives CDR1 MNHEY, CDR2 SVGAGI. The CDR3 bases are TGTGCCAGCAGAGTAACAGGGAGTCCTCGCGAAAAACTGTTTTTT. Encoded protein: CASRVTGSPREKLFF.

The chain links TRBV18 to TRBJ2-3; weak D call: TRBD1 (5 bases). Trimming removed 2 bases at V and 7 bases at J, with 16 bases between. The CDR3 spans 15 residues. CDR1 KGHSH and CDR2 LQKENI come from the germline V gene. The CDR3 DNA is TGTGCCAGCTCACCATCCTATGATGGGGCAAATACGCAGTATTTT. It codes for CASSPSYDGANTQYF. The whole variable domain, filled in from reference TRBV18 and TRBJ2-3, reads NAGVMQNPRHLVRRRGQEARLRCSPMKGHSHVYWYRQLPEEGLKFMVYLQKENIIDESGMPKERFSAEFPKEGPSILRIQQVVRGDSAAYFCASSPSYDGANTQYFGPGTRLTVL.

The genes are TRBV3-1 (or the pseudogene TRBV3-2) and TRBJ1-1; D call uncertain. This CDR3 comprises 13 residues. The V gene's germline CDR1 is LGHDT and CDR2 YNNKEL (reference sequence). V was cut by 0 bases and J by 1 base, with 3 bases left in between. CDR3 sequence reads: CASSQDGNTEAFF. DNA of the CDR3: TGTGCCAGCAGCCAAGATGGGAACACTGAAGCTTTCTTT.

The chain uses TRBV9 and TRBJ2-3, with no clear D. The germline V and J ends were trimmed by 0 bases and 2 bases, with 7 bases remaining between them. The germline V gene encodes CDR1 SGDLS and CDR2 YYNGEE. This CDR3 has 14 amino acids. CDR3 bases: TGTGCCAGCAGCGTAGGAGAGTTCACAGATACGCAGTATTTT. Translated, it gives CASSVGEFTDTQYF. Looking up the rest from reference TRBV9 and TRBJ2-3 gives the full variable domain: DSGVTQTPKHLITATGQRVTLRCSPRSGDLSVYWYQQSLDQGLQFLIQYYNGEERAKGNILERFSAQQFPDLHSELNLSSLELGDSALYFCASSVGEFTDTQYFGPGTRLTVL.

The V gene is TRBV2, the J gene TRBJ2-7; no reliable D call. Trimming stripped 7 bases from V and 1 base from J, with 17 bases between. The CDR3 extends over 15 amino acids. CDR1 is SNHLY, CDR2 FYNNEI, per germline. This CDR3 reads CASNPSAGSSYEQYF. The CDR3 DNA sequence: TGTGCCAGCAACCCCTCGGCCGGAAGTTCCTACGAGCAGTACTTC. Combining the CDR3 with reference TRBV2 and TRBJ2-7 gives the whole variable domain EPEVTQTPSHQVTQMGQEVILRCVPISNHLYFYWYRQILGQKVEFLVSFYNNEISEKSEIFDDQFSVERPDGSNFTLKIRSTKLEDSAMYFCASNPSAGSSYEQYFGPGTRLTVT.

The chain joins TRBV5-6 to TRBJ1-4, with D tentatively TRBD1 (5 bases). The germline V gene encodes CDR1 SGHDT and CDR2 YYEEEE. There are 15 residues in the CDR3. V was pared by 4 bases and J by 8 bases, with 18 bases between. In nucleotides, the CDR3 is TGTGCCAGCAGCCTGGTGTCCTGGGGCCCCGAAAAACTGTTTTTT. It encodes CASSLVSWGPEKLFF.

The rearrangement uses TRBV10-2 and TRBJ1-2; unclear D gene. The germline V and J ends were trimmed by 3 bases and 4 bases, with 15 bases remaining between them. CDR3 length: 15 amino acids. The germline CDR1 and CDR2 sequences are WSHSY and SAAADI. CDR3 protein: CASSDPPAVSYGYTF. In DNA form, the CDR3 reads TGCGCCAGCAGTGACCCCCCCGCGGTGAGCTATGGCTACACCTTC.

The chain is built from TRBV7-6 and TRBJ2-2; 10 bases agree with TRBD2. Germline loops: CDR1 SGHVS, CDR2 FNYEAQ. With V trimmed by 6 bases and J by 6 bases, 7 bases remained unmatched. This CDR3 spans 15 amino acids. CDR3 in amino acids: CASSPSGGAPGELFF. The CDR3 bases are TGTGCCAGCAGTCCAAGCGGGGGGGCCCCCGGGGAGCTGTTTTTT.

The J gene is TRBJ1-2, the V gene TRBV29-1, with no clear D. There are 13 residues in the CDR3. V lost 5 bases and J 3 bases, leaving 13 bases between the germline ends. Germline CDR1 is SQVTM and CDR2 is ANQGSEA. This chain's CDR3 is CSVYRAWDYGYTF. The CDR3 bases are TGCAGCGTTTACCGGGCTTGGGACTATGGCTACACCTTC.

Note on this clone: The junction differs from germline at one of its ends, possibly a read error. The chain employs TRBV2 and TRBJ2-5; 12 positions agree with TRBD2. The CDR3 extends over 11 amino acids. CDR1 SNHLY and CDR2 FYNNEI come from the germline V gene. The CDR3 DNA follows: TGTGCCAGCAGCGGACTAGCGGGGACCAACTTC. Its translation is CASSGLAGTNF.

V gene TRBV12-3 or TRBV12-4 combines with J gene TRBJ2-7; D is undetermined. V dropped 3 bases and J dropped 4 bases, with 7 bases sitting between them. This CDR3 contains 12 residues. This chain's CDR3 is CASSFITYEQYF. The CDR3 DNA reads TGTGCCAGCAGTTTTATAACTTACGAGCAGTACTTC.